This TCR beta chain is drawn from a study of T cells in localized non-small cell lung cancer. Produced via immunoSEQ multiplex PCR; TCRdb's table is partial and in-frame only. The sample has roughly 50,000 clones; 90% to 95% are singletons. The clonotype comes from a man between 35 and 75 years old with stage I lung adenocarcinoma. This specimen consisted of peripheral blood, obtained before any cancer treatment.

The CDR3 sequence is CASSATREQFF. The DNA of the CDR3 is TGTGCCAGCAGCGCCACTAGAGAGCAGTTCTTC. The rearrangement uses TRBV7-2 and TRBJ2-1, with D possibly being TRBD2 (5 bases). The V gene lost 5 bases and the J gene lost 10 bases, with 9 bases spanning the gap. Germline V gene sequence: CDR1 SGHTA, CDR2 FQGNSA. The CDR3 totals 11 residues. The variable domain in full, with the rest retrieved from reference TRBV7-2 and TRBJ2-1, is GAGVSQSPSNKVTEKGKDVELRCDPISGHTALYWYRQSLGQGLEFLIYFQGNSAPDKSGLPSDRFSAERTGGSVSTLTIQRTQQEDSAVYLCASSATREQFFGPGTRLTVL.